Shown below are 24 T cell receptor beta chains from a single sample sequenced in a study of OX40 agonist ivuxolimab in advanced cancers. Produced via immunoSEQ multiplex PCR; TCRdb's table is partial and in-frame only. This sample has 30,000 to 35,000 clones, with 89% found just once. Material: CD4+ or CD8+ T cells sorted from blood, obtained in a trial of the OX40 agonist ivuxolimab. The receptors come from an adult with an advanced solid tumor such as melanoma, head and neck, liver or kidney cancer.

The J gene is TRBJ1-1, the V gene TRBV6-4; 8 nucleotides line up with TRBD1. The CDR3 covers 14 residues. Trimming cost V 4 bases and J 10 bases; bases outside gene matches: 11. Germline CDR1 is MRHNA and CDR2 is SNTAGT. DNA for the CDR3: TGTGCCAGCAGTGGCTCGACAGGGGATGGCGGAGCTTTCTTT. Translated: CASSGSTGDGGAFF.

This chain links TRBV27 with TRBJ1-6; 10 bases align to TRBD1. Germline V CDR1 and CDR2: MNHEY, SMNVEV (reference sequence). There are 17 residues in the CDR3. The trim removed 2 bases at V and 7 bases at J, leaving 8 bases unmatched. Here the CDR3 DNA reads TGTGCCAGCAGTTTAAGTTCCGGGACAGGGGAAAATTCACCCCTCCACTTT. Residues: CASSLSSGTGENSPLHF.

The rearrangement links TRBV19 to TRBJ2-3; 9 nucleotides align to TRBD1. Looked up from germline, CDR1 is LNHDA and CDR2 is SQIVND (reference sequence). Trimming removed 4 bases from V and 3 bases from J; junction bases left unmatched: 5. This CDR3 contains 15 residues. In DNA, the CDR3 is TGTGCCAGTAGTACCACAGGGGGCTTGACAGATACGCAGTATTTT. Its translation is CASSTTGGLTDTQYF.

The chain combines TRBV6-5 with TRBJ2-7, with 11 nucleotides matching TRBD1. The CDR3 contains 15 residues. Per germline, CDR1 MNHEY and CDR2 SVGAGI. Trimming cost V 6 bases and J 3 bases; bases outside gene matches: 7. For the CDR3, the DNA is TGTGCCAGCAGCTTCCGGACAGGGGGCATCTACGAGCAGTACTTC. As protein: CASSFRTGGIYEQYF.

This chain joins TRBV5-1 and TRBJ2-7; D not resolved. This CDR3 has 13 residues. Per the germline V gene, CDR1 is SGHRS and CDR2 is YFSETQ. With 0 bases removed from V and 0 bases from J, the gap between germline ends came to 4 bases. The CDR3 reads CASSLGSSYEQYF. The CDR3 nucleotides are TGCGCCAGCAGCTTGGGCAGCTCCTACGAGCAGTACTTC.

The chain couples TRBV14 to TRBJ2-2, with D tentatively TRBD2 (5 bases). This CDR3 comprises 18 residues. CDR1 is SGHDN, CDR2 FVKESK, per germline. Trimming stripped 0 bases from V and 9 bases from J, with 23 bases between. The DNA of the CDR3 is TGTGCCAGCAGCCAAGAGCGGTGGAGTGGCCGCGGCGGGTGGGAGCTGTTTTTT. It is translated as CASSQERWSGRGGWELFF.

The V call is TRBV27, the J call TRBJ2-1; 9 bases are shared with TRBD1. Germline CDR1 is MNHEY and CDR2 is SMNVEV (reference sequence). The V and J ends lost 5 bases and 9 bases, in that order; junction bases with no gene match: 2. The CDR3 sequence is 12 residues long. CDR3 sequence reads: CASSTGGGEQFF. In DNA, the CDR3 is TGTGCCAGCAGTACAGGGGGCGGTGAGCAGTTCTTC.

The CDR3 loop reads CASSRRAGSYNSPLHF. Here the CDR3 DNA reads TGTGCCAGCAGCCGGAGGGCGGGCTCCTATAATTCACCCCTCCACTTT. The genes are TRBV5-4 and TRBJ1-6; D unclear. Germline-derived CDR1 and CDR2 are SGHNT and YYREEE (reference sequence). The V end was cut by 4 bases, the J end by 0 bases, with 11 bases between. There are 16 residues in the CDR3.

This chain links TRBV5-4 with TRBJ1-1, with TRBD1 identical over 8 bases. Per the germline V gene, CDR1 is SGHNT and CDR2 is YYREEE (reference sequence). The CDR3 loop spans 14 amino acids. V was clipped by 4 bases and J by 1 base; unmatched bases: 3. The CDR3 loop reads CASSLGQENTEAFF. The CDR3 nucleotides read TGTGCCAGCAGCCTGGGACAGGAGAACACTGAAGCTTTCTTT.

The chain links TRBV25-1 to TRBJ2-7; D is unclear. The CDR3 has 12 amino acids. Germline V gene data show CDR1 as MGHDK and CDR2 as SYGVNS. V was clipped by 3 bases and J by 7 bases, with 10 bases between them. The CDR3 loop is CASSDQAQEQYF. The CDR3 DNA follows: TGTGCCAGCAGTGACCAAGCCCAGGAGCAGTACTTC.

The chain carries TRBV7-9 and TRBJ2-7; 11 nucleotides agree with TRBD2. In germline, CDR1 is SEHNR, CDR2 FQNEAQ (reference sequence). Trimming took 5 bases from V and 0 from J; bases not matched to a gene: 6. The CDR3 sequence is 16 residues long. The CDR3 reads CASSHPLAGDSYEQYF. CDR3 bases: TGTGCCAGCAGCCACCCACTAGCGGGGGACTCCTACGAGCAGTACTTC.

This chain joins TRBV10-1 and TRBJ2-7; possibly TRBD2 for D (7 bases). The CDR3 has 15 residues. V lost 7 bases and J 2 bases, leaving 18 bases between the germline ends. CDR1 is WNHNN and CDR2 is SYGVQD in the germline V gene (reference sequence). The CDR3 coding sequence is TGCGCCAGCAACGGCCACGGGGGGCGCGCCTACGAGCAGTACTTC. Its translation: CASNGHGGRAYEQYF.

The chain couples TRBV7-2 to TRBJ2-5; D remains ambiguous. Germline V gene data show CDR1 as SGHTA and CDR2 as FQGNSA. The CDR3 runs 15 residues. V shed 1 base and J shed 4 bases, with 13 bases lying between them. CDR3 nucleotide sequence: TGTGCCAGCAGCTTAGTAGACCGGACCGGAGAGACCCAGTACTTC. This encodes CASSLVDRTGETQYF. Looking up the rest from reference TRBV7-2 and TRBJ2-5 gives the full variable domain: GAGVSQSPSNKVTEKGKDVELRCDPISGHTALYWYRQSLGQGLEFLIYFQGNSAPDKSGLPSDRFSAERTGGSVSTLTIQRTQQEDSAVYLCASSLVDRTGETQYFGPGTRLLVL.

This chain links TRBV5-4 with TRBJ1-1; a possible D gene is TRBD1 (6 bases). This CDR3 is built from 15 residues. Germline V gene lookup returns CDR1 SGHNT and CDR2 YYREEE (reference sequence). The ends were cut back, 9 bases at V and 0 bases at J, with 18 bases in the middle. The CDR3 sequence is CATLTGGGLNTEAFF. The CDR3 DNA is TGTGCCACCCTGACAGGAGGAGGGCTGAACACTGAAGCTTTCTTT.

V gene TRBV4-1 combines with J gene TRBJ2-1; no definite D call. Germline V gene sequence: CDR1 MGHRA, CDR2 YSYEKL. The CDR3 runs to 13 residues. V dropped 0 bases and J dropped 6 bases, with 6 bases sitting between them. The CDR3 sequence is CASSQESSNEQFF. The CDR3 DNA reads TGCGCCAGCAGCCAAGAATCCAGCAATGAGCAGTTCTTC.

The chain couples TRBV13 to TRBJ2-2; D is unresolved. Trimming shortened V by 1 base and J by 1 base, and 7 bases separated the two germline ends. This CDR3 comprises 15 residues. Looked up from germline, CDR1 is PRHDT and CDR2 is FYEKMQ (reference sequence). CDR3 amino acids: CASSLERMNTGELFF. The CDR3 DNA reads TGTGCCAGCAGCTTAGAACGTATGAACACCGGGGAGCTGTTTTTT. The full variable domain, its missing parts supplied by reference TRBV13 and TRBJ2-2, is AAGVIQSPRHLIKEKRETATLKCYPIPRHDTVYWYQQGPGQDPQFLISFYEKMQSDKGSIPDRFSAQQFSDYHSELNMSSLELGDSALYFCASSLERMNTGELFFGEGSRLTVL.

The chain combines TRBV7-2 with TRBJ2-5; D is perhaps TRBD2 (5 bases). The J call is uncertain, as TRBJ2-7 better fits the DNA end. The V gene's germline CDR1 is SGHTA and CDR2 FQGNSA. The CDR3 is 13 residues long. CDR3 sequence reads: CASSFGVLYEQYF. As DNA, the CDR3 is TGTGCCAGCAGCTTCGGGGTACTCTACGAGCAGTACTTC.

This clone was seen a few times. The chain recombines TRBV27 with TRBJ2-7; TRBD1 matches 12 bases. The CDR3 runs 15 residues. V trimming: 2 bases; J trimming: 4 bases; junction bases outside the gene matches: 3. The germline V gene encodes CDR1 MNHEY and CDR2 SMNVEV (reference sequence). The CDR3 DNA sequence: TGTGCCAGCAGTTTAGGGGGACAGGGGGCATACGAGCAGTACTTC. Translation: CASSLGGQGAYEQYF.

This CDR3 is CASSLPAGTEQFF. The CDR3 DNA is TGTGCCAGCAGCTTACCTGCCGGGACAGAGCAGTTCTTC. The J gene is TRBJ2-1, the V gene TRBV7-9, with D perhaps TRBD1 (6 bases). V lost 2 bases and J lost 10, with 12 bases in between. From germline, CDR1 is SEHNR and CDR2 FQNEAQ (reference sequence). The CDR3 loop spans 13 amino acids.

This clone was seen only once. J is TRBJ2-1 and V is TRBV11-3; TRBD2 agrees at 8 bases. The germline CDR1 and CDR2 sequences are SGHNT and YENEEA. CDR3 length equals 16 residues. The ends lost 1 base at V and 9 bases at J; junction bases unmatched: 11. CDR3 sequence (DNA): TGTGCCAGCAGCTTAGCTCACGGCGGGAGGAGGGGTGAGCAGTTCTTC. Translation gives CASSLAHGGRRGEQFF.

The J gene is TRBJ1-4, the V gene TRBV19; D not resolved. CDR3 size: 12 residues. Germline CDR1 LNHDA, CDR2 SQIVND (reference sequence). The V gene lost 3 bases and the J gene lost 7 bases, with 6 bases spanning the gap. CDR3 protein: CASSMGFEKLFF. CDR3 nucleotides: TGTGCCAGTAGTATGGGATTTGAAAAACTGTTTTTT.

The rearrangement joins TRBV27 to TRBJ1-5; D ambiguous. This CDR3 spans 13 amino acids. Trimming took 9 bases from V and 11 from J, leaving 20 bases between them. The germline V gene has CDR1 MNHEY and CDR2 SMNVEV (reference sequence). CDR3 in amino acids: CASGGSLRMAQHF. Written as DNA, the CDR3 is TGTGCCAGTGGAGGCAGCCTCAGAATGGCCCAGCATTTT.

The DNA for the CDR3 is TGCGCCCGCTTAAGCACTAGCGGTTACAATGAGCAGTTCTTC. Translation gives CARLSTSGYNEQFF. V and J are TRBV23-1 and TRBJ2-1, with 8 bases lining up with TRBD2. TRBV23-1 falls under the ORF class, with uncertain function. The CDR3 spans 14 residues. V was clipped by 11 bases and J by 4 bases; unmatched bases: 10.

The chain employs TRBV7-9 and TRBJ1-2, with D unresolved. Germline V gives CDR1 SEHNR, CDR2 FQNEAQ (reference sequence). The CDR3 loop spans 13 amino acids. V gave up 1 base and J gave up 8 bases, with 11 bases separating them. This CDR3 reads CASSLVGLGGYTF. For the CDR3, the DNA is TGTGCCAGCAGCTTAGTCGGGCTGGGGGGCTACACCTTC.